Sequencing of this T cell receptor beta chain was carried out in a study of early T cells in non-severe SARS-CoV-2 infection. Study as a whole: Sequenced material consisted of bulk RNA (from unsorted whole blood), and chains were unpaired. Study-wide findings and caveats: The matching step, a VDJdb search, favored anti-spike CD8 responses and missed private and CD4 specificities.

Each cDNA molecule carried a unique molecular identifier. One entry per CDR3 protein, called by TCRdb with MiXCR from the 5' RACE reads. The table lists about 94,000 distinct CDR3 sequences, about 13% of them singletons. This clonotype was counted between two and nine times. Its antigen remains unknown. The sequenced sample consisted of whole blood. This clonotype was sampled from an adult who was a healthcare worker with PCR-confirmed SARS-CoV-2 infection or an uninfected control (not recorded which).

This CDR3 reads CSARDEAGYTEAFF. CDR3 DNA: TGCAGTGCTAGAGATGAGGCAGGATACACTGAAGCTTTCTTT. The genes are TRBV20-1 and TRBJ1-1; D not certain. This CDR3 comprises 14 residues. Germline CDR1 reads DFQATT; CDR2 reads SNEGSKA (reference sequence). Trimming removed 0 bases from V and 3 bases from J, with 11 bases in between.